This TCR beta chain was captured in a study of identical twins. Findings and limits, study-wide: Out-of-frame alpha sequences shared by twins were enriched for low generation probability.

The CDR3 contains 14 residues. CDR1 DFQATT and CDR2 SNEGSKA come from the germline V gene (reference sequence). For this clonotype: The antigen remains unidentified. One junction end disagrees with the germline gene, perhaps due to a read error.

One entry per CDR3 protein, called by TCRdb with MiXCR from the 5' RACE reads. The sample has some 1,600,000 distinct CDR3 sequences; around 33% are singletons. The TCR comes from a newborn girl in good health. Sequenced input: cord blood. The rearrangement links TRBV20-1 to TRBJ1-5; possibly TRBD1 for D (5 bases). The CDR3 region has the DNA TGCGGTGCTAGACAGCCGGGGAGCAATCAGCCCCAGCATTTT. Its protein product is CGARQPGSNQPQHF.